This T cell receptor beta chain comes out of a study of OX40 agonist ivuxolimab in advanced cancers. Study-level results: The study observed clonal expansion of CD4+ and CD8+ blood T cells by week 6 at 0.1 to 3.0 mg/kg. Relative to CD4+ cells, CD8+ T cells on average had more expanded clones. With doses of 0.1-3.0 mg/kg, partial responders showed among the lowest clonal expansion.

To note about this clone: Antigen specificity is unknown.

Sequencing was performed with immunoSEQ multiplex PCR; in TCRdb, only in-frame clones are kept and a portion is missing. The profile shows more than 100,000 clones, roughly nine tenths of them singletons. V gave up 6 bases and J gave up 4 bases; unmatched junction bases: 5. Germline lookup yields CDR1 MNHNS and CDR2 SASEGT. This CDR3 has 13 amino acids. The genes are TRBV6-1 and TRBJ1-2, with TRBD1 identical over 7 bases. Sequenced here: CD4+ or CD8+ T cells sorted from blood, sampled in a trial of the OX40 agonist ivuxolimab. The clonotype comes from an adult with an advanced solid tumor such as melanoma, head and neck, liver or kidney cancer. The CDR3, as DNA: TGTGCCAGCAGAGGGGACAGCTTCTATGGCTACACCTTC. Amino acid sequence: CASRGDSFYGYTF.